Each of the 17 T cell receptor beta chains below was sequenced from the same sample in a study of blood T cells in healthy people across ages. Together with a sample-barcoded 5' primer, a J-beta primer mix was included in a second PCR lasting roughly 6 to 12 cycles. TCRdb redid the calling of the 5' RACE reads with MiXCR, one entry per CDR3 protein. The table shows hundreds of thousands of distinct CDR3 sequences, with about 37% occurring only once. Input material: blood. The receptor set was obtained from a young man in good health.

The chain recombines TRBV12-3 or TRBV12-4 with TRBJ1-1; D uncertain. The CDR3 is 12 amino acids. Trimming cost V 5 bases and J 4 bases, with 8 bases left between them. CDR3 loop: CASSPLPTEAFF. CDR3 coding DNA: TGTGCCAGCAGTCCCCTCCCCACTGAAGCTTTCTTT.

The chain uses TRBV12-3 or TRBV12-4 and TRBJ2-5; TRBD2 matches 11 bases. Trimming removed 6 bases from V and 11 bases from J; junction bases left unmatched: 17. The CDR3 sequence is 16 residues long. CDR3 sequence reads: CASSPLGLAVVNEQYF. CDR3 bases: TGTGCCAGCAGCCCACTGGGACTAGCGGTTGTTAATGAGCAGTACTTC.

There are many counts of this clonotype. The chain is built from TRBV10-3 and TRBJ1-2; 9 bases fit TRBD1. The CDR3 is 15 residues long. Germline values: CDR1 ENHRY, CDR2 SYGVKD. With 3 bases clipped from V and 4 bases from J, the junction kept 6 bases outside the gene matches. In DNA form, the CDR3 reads TGTGCCATCAGTGACCCCGGGACAGGGATCTATGGCTACACCTTC. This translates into CAISDPGTGIYGYTF.

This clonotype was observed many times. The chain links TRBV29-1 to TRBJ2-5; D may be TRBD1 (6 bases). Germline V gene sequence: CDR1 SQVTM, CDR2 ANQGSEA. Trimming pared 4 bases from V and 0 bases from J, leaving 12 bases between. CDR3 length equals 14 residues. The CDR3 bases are TGCAGCGTTGTTTTGGGACAATACCAAGAGACCCAGTACTTC. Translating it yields CSVVLGQYQETQYF.

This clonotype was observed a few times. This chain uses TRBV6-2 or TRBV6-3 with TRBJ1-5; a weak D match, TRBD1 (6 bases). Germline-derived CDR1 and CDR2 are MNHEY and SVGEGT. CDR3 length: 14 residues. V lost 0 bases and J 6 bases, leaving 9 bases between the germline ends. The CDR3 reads CASSYSIRGQPQHF. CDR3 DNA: TGTGCCAGCAGTTACTCTATCAGGGGTCAGCCCCAGCATTTT.

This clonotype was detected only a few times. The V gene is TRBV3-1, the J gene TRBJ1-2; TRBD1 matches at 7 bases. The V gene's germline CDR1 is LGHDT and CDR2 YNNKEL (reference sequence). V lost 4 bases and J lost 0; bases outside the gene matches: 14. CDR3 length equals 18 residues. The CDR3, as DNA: TGTGCCAGCAGCCTTACCGGGACAGAACTCCTTCCTAACTATGGCTACACCTTC. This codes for CASSLTGTELLPNYGYTF.

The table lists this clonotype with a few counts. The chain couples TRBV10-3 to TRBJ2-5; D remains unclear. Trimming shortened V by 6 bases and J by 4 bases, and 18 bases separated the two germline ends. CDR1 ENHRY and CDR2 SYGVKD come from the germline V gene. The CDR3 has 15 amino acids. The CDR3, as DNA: TGTGCCATCAGGGTTGATAAATTTGGCCTAGAGACCCAGTACTTC. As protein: CAIRVDKFGLETQYF.

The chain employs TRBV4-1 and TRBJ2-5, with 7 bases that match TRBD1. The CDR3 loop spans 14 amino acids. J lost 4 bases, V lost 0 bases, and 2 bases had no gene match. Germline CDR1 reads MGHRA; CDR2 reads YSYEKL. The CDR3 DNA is TGCGCCAGCAGCCAAGAGGCAGGGGGAGAGACCCAGTACTTC. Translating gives CASSQEAGGETQYF.

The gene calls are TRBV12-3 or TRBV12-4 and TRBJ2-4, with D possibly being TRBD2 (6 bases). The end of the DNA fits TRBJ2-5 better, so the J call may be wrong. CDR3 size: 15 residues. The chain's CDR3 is CASSLFGDSQETQYF. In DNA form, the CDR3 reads TGTGCCAGCAGTTTATTCGGGGACTCTCAAGAGACCCAGTACTTC.

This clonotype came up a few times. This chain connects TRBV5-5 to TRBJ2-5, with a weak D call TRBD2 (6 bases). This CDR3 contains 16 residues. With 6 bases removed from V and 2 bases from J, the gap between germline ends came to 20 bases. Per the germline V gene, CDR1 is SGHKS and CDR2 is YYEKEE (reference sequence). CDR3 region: CASTLPGSFRQETQYF. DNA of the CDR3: TGTGCCAGCACCCTCCCCGGGAGCTTTCGACAAGAGACCCAGTACTTC.

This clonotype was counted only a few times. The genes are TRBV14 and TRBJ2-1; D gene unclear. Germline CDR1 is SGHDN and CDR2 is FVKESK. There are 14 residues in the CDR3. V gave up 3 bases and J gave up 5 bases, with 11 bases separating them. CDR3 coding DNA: TGTGCCAGCAGCCACAATTTTGGAGACAATGAGCAGTTCTTC. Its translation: CASSHNFGDNEQFF.

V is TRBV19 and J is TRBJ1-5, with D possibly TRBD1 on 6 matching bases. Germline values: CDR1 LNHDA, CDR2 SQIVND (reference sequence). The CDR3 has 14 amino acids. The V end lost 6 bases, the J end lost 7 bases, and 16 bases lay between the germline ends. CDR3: CASSAAGGGQPQHF. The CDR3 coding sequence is TGTGCCAGTAGCGCTGCCGGGGGGGGCCAGCCCCAGCATTTT. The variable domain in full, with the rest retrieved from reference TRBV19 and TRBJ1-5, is DGGITQSPKYLFRKEGQNVTLSCEQNLNHDAMYWYRQDPGQGLRLIYYSQIVNDFQKGDIAEGYSVSREKKESFPLTVTSAQKNPTAFYLCASSAAGGGQPQHFGDGTRLSIL.

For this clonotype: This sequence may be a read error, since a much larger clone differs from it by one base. CDR3 sequence: CASSYTSGGYGNTRYF. CDR3 DNA: TGCGCCAGCAGCTACACTAGCGGGGGCTACGGGAATACGCGGTATTTT. The genes are TRBV4-3 and TRBJ2-3; TRBD2 aligns across 11 bases. The CDR3 has 16 amino acids. Germline CDR1 is LGHNA and CDR2 is YSLEER.

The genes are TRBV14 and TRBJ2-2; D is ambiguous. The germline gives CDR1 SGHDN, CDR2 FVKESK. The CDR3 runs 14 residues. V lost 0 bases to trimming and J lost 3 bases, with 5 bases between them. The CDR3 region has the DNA TGTGCCAGCAGCCAAGATAGGTACACCGGGGAGCTGTTTTTT. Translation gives CASSQDRYTGELFF. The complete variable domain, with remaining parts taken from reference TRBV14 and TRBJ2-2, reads EAGVTQFPSHSVIEKGQTVTLRCDPISGHDNLYWYRRVMGKEIKFLLHFVKESKQDESGMPNNRFLAERTGGTYSTLKVQPAELEDSGVYFCASSQDRYTGELFFGEGSRLTVL.

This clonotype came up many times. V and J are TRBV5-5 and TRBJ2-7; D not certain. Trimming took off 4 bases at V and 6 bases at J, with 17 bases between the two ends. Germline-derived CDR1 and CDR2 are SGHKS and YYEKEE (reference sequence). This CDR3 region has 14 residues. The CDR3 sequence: CASSNPRSPPEQYF. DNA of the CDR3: TGTGCCAGCAGCAATCCTAGGAGTCCCCCCGAGCAGTACTTC. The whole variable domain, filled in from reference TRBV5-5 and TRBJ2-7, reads DAGVTQSPTHLIKTRGQQVTLRCSPISGHKSVSWYQQVLGQGPQFIFQYYEKEERGRGNFPDRFSARQFPNYSSELNVNALLLGDSALYLCASSNPRSPPEQYFGPGTRLTVT.

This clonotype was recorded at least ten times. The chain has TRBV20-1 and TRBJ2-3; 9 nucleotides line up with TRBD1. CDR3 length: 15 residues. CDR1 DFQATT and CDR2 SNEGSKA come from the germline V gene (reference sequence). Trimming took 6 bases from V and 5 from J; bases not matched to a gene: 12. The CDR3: CSASPTGGFQDTQYF. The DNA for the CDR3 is TGCAGTGCAAGCCCGACAGGGGGGTTCCAAGATACGCAGTATTTT.

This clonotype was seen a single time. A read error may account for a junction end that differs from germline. The CDR3 here is CASSQDSYRVVQTDTEYF. CDR3 DNA: TGCGCCAGCAGCCAAGATTCGTACAGAGTGGTTCAGACAGATACGGAGTATTTT. The chain recombines TRBV4-1 with TRBJ2-3; TRBD1 is a possible D gene (5 bases). CDR1 is MGHRA and CDR2 is YSYEKL in the germline V gene. The CDR3 covers 18 residues.